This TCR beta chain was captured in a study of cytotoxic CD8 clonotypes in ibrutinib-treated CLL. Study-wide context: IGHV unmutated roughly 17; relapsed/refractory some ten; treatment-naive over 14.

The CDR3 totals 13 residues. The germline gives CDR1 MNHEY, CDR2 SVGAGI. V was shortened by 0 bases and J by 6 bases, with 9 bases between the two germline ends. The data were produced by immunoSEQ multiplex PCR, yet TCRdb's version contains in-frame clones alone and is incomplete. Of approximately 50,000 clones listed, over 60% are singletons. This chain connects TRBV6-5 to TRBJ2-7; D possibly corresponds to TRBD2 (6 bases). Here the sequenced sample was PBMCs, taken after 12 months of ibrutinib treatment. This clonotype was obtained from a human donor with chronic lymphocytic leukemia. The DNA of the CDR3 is TGTGCCAGCAGTTACTCGACGCGGGGCGAGCAGTACTTC. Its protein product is CASSYSTRGEQYF.